This T cell receptor beta chain was recorded in a study of identical twins. TCRdb reprocessed the 5' RACE reads with MiXCR, giving one entry per CDR3 protein. The sample contains 1.5 million to 2 million distinct CDR3 sequences, more than 30% of which appear only once. This clonotype turned up a few times. Germline V CDR1 and CDR2: SQVTM, ANQGSEA. Deletions cut 5 bases from V and 7 bases from J, with 17 bases between. This CDR3 has 13 residues. This TCR was sampled from a newborn girl in good health. The sequenced sample consisted of cord blood. This sequence joins TRBV29-1 and TRBJ1-2; TRBD1 is a possible D gene (6 bases). The CDR3 nucleotides read TGCAGCGTTTTTCGACACGACAGGCTTGGCTACACCTTC. This codes for CSVFRHDRLGYTF. Supplemented by reference TRBV29-1 and TRBJ1-2, the full variable domain reads SAVISQKPSRDICQRGTSLTIQCQVDSQVTMMFWYRQQPGQSLTLIATANQGSEATYESGFVIDKFPISRPNLTFSTLTVSNMSPEDSSIYLCSVFRHDRLGYTFGSGTRLTVV.